The sequence of this T cell receptor (beta chain) was determined in a study of persistence of HIV-infected CD4 T cells. Whole-study context: Blood samples, up to 180 mL, came from multiple time points, except a couple of leukapheresis donors sampled once.

This was the immunoSEQ version 4 assay in survey mode. Profiling relied on immunoSEQ multiplex PCR, and the TCRdb table lists in-frame clones only, not all of them. The sample consists of tens of thousands of clones, under 80% of them appearing once. Points from the study as a whole: Proviral oligoclonality tracked with TCR oligoclonality within the same sorted cells. Degenerate expanded CDR3beta sequences were enriched among CMV- and Gag-responding cells.

To note about this clone: As yet, its antigen is unknown.

Overlapping HIV-1 Gag 15-mer peptides at approximately 0.91 ug per peptide per mL were used. CD4+ T cells upregulating both CD40 ligand and CD69 were sorted as responding cells. Stimulated PBMCs had first been depleted of CD8+ T cells. In germline, CDR1 is DFQATT, CDR2 SNEGSKA (reference sequence). The V end lost 3 bases, the J end lost 2 bases, and 14 bases lay between the germline ends. The CDR3 is 14 amino acids. This TCR derives from an adult man with HIV who was CMV-seropositive. The V call is TRBV20-1, the J call TRBJ2-7; D may correspond to TRBD1 or TRBD2 (5 bases each). Source: CD4+ T cells sorted from PBMCs after roughly 18-hour stimulation, taken from a patient who received antiretroviral therapy. The CDR3 spells CSASAQRGTYEQYF. CDR3 coding DNA: TGCAGTGCTAGTGCGCAGAGGGGAACCTACGAGCAGTACTTC.